The next 24 T cell receptor beta chains were all read from a single sample in a study of cytomegalovirus exposure and HLA in healthy donors. The PCR contained 60 Vbeta and 13 Jbeta primers. Only in-frame clones appear in the TCRdb table, and some are missing; sequencing was by immunoSEQ multiplex PCR. The sample includes some 65,000 clones, over 60% of them seen just once. The sample comprised PBMCs. The receptors here all came from a man aged 50-59 years in good health and CMV-seropositive.

The V and J genes are TRBV6-6 and TRBJ1-2; TRBD1 agrees at 10 bases. The CDR3 extends over 16 amino acids. Germline V gene lookup returns CDR1 MNHNY and CDR2 SVGAGI (reference sequence). V lost 1 base, J lost 4 bases, and 6 bases stayed unmatched. The CDR3 sequence: CASSYFPGQGIYGYTF. CDR3 sequence (DNA): TGTGCCAGCAGTTACTTTCCGGGACAGGGGATCTATGGCTACACCTTC.

V usage is TRBV28 and J usage is TRBJ1-1; D perhaps matches TRBD1 (5 bases). Trimming stripped 1 base from V and 3 bases from J, with 9 bases between. The CDR3 totals 14 residues. Germline V CDR1 and CDR2: MDHEN, SYDVKM. CDR3 protein: CASSLLGGYTEAFF. CDR3 DNA sequence: TGTGCCAGCAGTTTATTGGGGGGATACACTGAAGCTTTCTTT.

The gene calls are TRBV4-3 and TRBJ1-4; D might be TRBD1 (6 bases). The germline V gene encodes CDR1 LGHNA and CDR2 YSLEER. The ends were cut back, 2 bases at V and 8 bases at J, with 15 bases in the middle. The CDR3 runs to 15 residues. CDR3 protein: CASSQIRGLMEKLFF. CDR3 coding DNA: TGCGCCAGCAGCCAAATCAGGGGCCTAATGGAAAAACTGTTTTTT.

This chain links TRBV28 with TRBJ1-5, with D possibly being TRBD1 (5 bases). The V end lost 5 bases, the J end lost 7 bases, and 18 bases lay between the germline ends. This CDR3 contains 15 residues. Germline V gene lookup returns CDR1 MDHEN and CDR2 SYDVKM. In nucleotides, the CDR3 is TGTGCCAGCAGTGAGACGGTGGGGGGAGGACAGCCCCAGCATTTT. This gives the protein CASSETVGGGQPQHF.

The chain is built from TRBV5-4 and TRBJ2-7; 7 bases match TRBD1. Germline lookup yields CDR1 SGHNT and CDR2 YYREEE (reference sequence). The CDR3 runs 14 residues. V shed 4 bases and J 5 bases; nucleotides not matched to a gene: 9. This CDR3 is CASSLTGMRDEQYF. DNA for the CDR3: TGTGCCAGCAGCCTGACAGGGATGCGGGACGAGCAGTACTTC.

V is TRBV30 and J is TRBJ1-1; D unresolved. CDR1 and CDR2 (germline): GTSNPN, SVGIG (reference sequence). V was shortened by 4 bases and J by 3 bases, with 12 bases between the two germline ends. The CDR3 totals 13 residues. CDR3 DNA: TGTGCCTGGAACCCCTCGGTGGACACTGAAGCTTTCTTT. Its protein product is CAWNPSVDTEAFF.

The chain has TRBV7-2 and TRBJ1-4; D is perhaps TRBD1 (6 bases). V shed 5 bases and J shed 0 bases, with 13 bases lying between them. This CDR3 has 16 residues. Germline V gene data show CDR1 as SGHTA and CDR2 as FQGNSA. In DNA, the CDR3 is TGTGCCAGCAGCGAGGACAGCTTAGCAACTAATGAAAAACTGTTTTTT. Translating gives CASSEDSLATNEKLFF.

This chain uses TRBV28 with TRBJ1-2, with D perhaps TRBD1 (6 bases). V gave up 8 bases and J gave up 4 bases, with 11 bases separating them. Germline V gives CDR1 MDHEN, CDR2 SYDVKM. This CDR3 is built from 12 residues. The CDR3 sequence: CASGTGFYGYTF. CDR3 nucleotides: TGTGCCAGCGGTACAGGGTTCTATGGCTACACCTTC.

For the CDR3, the DNA is TGCGCCAGCAGCCACTCGGGGACAGGCGCGAAGTTGTCCGGGGAGCTGTTTTTT. As protein: CASSHSGTGAKLSGELFF. The chain recombines TRBV5-1 with TRBJ2-2, with TRBD1 matching over 8 bases. V shed 4 bases and J 6 bases; nucleotides not matched to a gene: 17. This CDR3 has 18 residues. Looked up from germline, CDR1 is SGHRS and CDR2 is YFSETQ.

The chain joins TRBV28 to TRBJ2-7; 11 positions agree with TRBD1. The CDR3 is 15 residues long. Trimming removed 8 bases from V and 7 bases from J; junction bases left unmatched: 13. Germline V lookup: CDR1 MDHEN, CDR2 SYDVKM. The CDR3 here is CASLSAGTGGWEQYF. CDR3 DNA sequence: TGTGCCAGCCTATCTGCCGGGACAGGGGGGTGGGAGCAGTACTTC. Full variable domain (missing parts from reference TRBV28 and TRBJ2-7): DVKVTQSSRYLVKRTGEKVFLECVQDMDHENMFWYRQDPGLGLRLIYFSYDVKMKEKGDIPEGYSVSREKKERFSLILESASTNQTSMYLCASLSAGTGGWEQYFGPGTRLTVT.

This clone was seen more than once but under ten times. The CDR3 is CASSSGVAQLYF. The CDR3 coding sequence is TGTGCCAGCAGCTCGGGGGTGGCGCAACTATACTTC. The chain employs TRBV7-9 and TRBJ2-5; D possibly corresponds to TRBD2 (6 bases). Per germline, CDR1 SEHNR and CDR2 FQNEAQ (reference sequence). The CDR3 runs 12 residues. V shed 4 bases and J shed 14 bases, with 17 bases lying between them.

This clone has only one observation. This chain connects TRBV4-1 to TRBJ2-1, with a weak D call TRBD2 (6 bases). The CDR3 extends over 19 amino acids. CDR1 and CDR2 from the germline V gene are MGHRA and YSYEKL. V lost 1 base and J lost 0, with 19 bases in between. CDR3: CASSQGDGSRESSYNEQFF. CDR3 DNA: TGCGCCAGCAGCCAAGGGGATGGGTCGCGGGAAAGCTCCTACAATGAGCAGTTCTTC.

V gene TRBV5-6 combines with J gene TRBJ2-7; possibly TRBD2 for D (5 bases). V lost 4 bases, J lost 0 bases, and 11 bases lay in between. From germline, CDR1 is SGHDT and CDR2 YYEEEE. This CDR3 is 14 amino acids long. Here the CDR3 reads CASSPGLGSYEQYF. CDR3 DNA: TGTGCCAGCAGCCCCGGACTTGGCTCCTACGAGCAGTACTTC.

The rearrangement links TRBV30 to TRBJ2-7; 14 nucleotides match TRBD2. The CDR3 sequence is 16 residues long. The germline V gene has CDR1 GTSNPN and CDR2 SVGIG (reference sequence). Unmatched junction bases numbered 9, after V lost 1 base and J lost 7 bases. CDR3 sequence (DNA): TGTGCCTGGAGTGCCCCCCGGACTAGCGGGGGGTCGGAGCAGTACTTC. Translating gives CAWSAPRTSGGSEQYF.

V gene TRBV2 combines with J gene TRBJ2-2, with TRBD1 matching 8 bases. Trimming at V came to 3 bases and at J to 1 base, leaving 7 bases not matched to a gene. CDR1 SNHLY and CDR2 FYNNEI come from the germline V gene. This CDR3 has 17 residues. The CDR3 is CASSDQKQGGNTGELFF. The CDR3 nucleotides are TGTGCCAGCAGTGATCAAAAACAGGGGGGGAACACCGGGGAGCTGTTTTTT.

The V and J genes are TRBV29-1 and TRBJ2-7; 8 nucleotides agree with TRBD1. The ends lost 7 bases at V and 4 bases at J; junction bases unmatched: 6. In germline, CDR1 is SQVTM, CDR2 ANQGSEA. The CDR3 covers 12 residues. The DNA of the CDR3 is TGCAGCGCCCGGACAGGGTTTTACGAGCAGTACTTC. Its translation: CSARTGFYEQYF.

In the case of this clone: Other DNA sequences within the sample encode an identical CDR3. The chain employs TRBV2 and TRBJ1-3; tentative D call: TRBD1 (6 bases). Germline CDR1 is SNHLY and CDR2 is FYNNEI. The V end was cut by 5 bases, the J end by 0 bases, with 8 bases between. The CDR3 consists of 14 residues. CDR3 sequence (DNA): TGTGCCAGCAGTAAGGACAGCTCTGGAAACACCATATATTTT. Encoded protein: CASSKDSSGNTIYF.

V is TRBV12-2 and J is TRBJ1-2; the table gives TRBD1 as D, unverified against the DNA. TRBV12-2 is a pseudogene segment. This CDR3 spans 18 amino acids. The CDR3 DNA reads TGTGCAAGTCGCTCACCCAAGAGACAGGGGCAAATTAACTATGGCTACACCTTC. Translated: CASRSPKRQGQINYGYTF.

This chain connects TRBV28 to TRBJ2-7; D is undetermined. Germline CDR1 reads MDHEN; CDR2 reads SYDVKM. The CDR3 totals 12 residues. V was pared by 2 bases and J by 4 bases, with 6 bases between. The CDR3 spells CASSLAGYEQYF. CDR3 sequence (DNA): TGTGCCAGCAGTTTAGCAGGATACGAGCAGTACTTC.

The chain combines TRBV6-1 with TRBJ2-1, with D tentatively TRBD2 (5 bases). Germline-derived CDR1 and CDR2 are MNHNS and SASEGT. The CDR3 loop spans 13 amino acids. Deletions cut 1 base from V and 9 bases from J, with 10 bases between. The CDR3 DNA sequence: TGTGCCAGCAGTGAAGGAGGGATAAGTGAGCAGTTCTTC. Amino acid sequence: CASSEGGISEQFF.

The chain couples TRBV13 to TRBJ2-3, with a weak D call TRBD1 (6 bases). With 8 bases removed from V and 9 bases from J, the gap between germline ends came to 21 bases. Germline values: CDR1 PRHDT, CDR2 FYEKMQ (reference sequence). The CDR3 has 14 residues. The CDR3 sequence: CASSSLGGSITQYF. DNA for the CDR3: TGTGCCAGCTCTTCACTAGGGGGTTCGATAACGCAGTATTTT. Full variable domain (outside the CDR3, taken from reference TRBV13 and TRBJ2-3): AAGVIQSPRHLIKEKRETATLKCYPIPRHDTVYWYQQGPGQDPQFLISFYEKMQSDKGSIPDRFSAQQFSDYHSELNMSSLELGDSALYFCASSSLGGSITQYFGPGTRLTVL.

This clone has just a few counts. The CDR3 DNA is TGTGCCTGGAGTGTACTGAACGAGCAGTACTTC. It codes for CAWSVLNEQYF. This rearrangement joins TRBV30 to TRBJ2-7; D remains unclear. The CDR3 extends over 11 amino acids. V dropped 0 bases and J dropped 5 bases, with 5 bases sitting between them. Per germline, CDR1 GTSNPN and CDR2 SVGIG (reference sequence). Full variable domain (outside the CDR3, taken from reference TRBV30 and TRBJ2-7): SQTIHQWPATLVQPVGSPLSLECTVEGTSNPNLYWYRQAAGRGLQLLFYSVGIGQISSEVPQNLSASRPQDRQFILSSKKLLLSDSGFYLCAWSVLNEQYFGPGTRLTVT.

CDR3 DNA sequence: TGCGCCAGCAGCTTGAAGCATTACGAGCAGTACTTC. Residues: CASSLKHYEQYF. The chain joins TRBV5-1 to TRBJ2-7, with D unresolved. The CDR3 runs 12 residues. The germline V gene encodes CDR1 SGHRS and CDR2 YFSETQ. The V and J ends lost 1 base and 4 bases respectively, with 6 bases between them.

V and J are TRBV2 and TRBJ2-3; 9 bases fit TRBD2. Germline CDR1 reads SNHLY; CDR2 reads FYNNEI. The trim removed 7 bases at V and 0 bases at J, leaving 5 bases unmatched. The CDR3 covers 15 residues. As DNA, the CDR3 is TGTGCCAGCACGCGGGGGGGCCTAAGCACAGATACGCAGTATTTT. This translates into CASTRGGLSTDTQYF.